The clone carrying this T cell receptor beta chain has only a few counts. V was pared by 4 bases and J by 4 bases, with 7 bases of the junction left unmatched. This CDR3 has 15 amino acids. Germline V gives CDR1 LNHDA, CDR2 SQIVND (reference sequence). The sample is drawn from a study of radiation and T cells in renal cell carcinoma. Method: immunoSEQ multiplex PCR; TCRdb's copy keeps in-frame clones and lacks some. This sample yields 10,000 to 15,000 clones, of which about 65% are seen a single time; around 20% belongs to the top ten. Treatment given: treatment-naive control, cytoreductive nephrectomy.

The sequences come from tumor tissue, collected from a patient whose treatment was nephrectomy without radiotherapy. The sequence derives from a woman older than 75 with renal cell carcinoma. This rearrangement joins TRBV19 to TRBJ2-5; 9 nucleotides line up with TRBD1. In DNA, the CDR3 is TGTGCCAGTAGTACGTACGACAGGGGGGGAGAGACCCAGTACTTC. It translates to CASSTYDRGGETQYF.